This is a list of T cell receptor beta chains from one sample in a study of shared clonotypes between healthy human individuals. TCRdb's copy holds only in-frame clones and misses some; the assay was immunoSEQ multiplex PCR. The sample contains hundreds of thousands of clones, under 95% of which appear only once. Source material: naive CD8+ T cells sorted from blood. These receptors were collected from a man aged 25-40 years in good health. The CDR3 runs from the conserved cysteine through the conserved F or W. The order of the fields is J gene, clone size, D gene, V gene, CDR3 DNA, CDR3 protein. The D gene is left open where the match is weak. The size entry is marked missing in some rows and otherwise reads once, few, many or a size class.

j_call: TRBJ2-7
clone_size: -
d_call: TRBD1
v_call: TRBV27
cdr3_nt: TGTGCCAGCAGTTCAGGACAGGGGGCCTACGAGCAGTACTTC
cdr3_aa: CASSSGQGAYEQYF

j_call: TRBJ2-7
clone_size: -
d_call: TRBD2
v_call: TRBV6-5
cdr3_nt: TGTGCCAGCAGTTACTCGACGGGAGGGGCCTCCTACGAGCAGTACTTC
cdr3_aa: CASSYSTGGASYEQYF

j_call: TRBJ2-5
clone_size: -
d_call: TRBD2
v_call: TRBV30
cdr3_nt: TGTGCCTGGAGTATAGGACTAGTCGGAGAGACCCAGTACTTC
cdr3_aa: CAWSIGLVGETQYF

j_call: TRBJ2-5
clone_size: -
d_call: -
v_call: TRBV28
cdr3_nt: TGTGCCAGCAGTTTAAGGTGGGACCCCGAGGGGGGTAGAGAGACCCAGTACTTC
cdr3_aa: CASSLRWDPEGGRETQYF

j_call: TRBJ2-7
clone_size: -
d_call: TRBD1
v_call: TRBV4-2
cdr3_nt: TGTGCCAGCAGCCAAGTCCGGGACAGCTTCTACGAGCAGTACTTC
cdr3_aa: CASSQVRDSFYEQYF

j_call: TRBJ2-2
clone_size: -
d_call: -
v_call: TRBV13
cdr3_nt: TGTGCCAGCAGCTTAGGGTACGGGGAGCTGTTTTTT
cdr3_aa: CASSLGYGELFF

j_call: TRBJ2-3
clone_size: -
d_call: TRBD2
v_call: TRBV11-2
cdr3_nt: TGTGCCAGCAGCTTAGATCAGGCGGGAGTGGGTTTCGATACGCAGTATTTT
cdr3_aa: CASSLDQAGVGFDTQYF

j_call: TRBJ1-4
clone_size: -
d_call: -
v_call: TRBV14
cdr3_nt: TGTGCCAGCAGCCAGGGTGGGTTTCTCGAAAAACTGTTTTTT
cdr3_aa: CASSQGGFLEKLFF

j_call: TRBJ2-3
clone_size: -
d_call: TRBD1
v_call: TRBV29-1
cdr3_nt: TGCAGCGTAACACCCTCGACAGGGCCCCCTCAAGATACGCAGTATTTT
cdr3_aa: CSVTPSTGPPQDTQYF

j_call: TRBJ1-2
clone_size: -
d_call: -
v_call: TRBV20-1
cdr3_nt: TGCAGTGCTAGAGGCCCAGGCTACTACACCTTC
cdr3_aa: CSARGPGYYTF

j_call: TRBJ2-7
clone_size: -
d_call: -
v_call: TRBV18
cdr3_nt: TGTGCCAGCTCCCACGCCAGAATCTACGAGCAGTACTTC
cdr3_aa: CASSHARIYEQYF

j_call: TRBJ2-1
clone_size: -
d_call: TRBD1
v_call: TRBV28
cdr3_nt: TGTGCCAGCAGCCCCGGGACAGGGAGCTCCTACAATGAGCAGTTCTTC
cdr3_aa: CASSPGTGSSYNEQFF

j_call: TRBJ2-7
clone_size: -
d_call: TRBD2
v_call: TRBV27
cdr3_nt: TGTGCCAGCAGTTTGAAAGGACTAGCCAACTACGAGCAGTACTTC
cdr3_aa: CASSLKGLANYEQYF

j_call: TRBJ2-7
clone_size: -
d_call: -
v_call: TRBV28
cdr3_nt: TGTGCCAGCAGTGGGCGACGGGCCTACGAGCAGTACTTC
cdr3_aa: CASSGRRAYEQYF

j_call: TRBJ2-1
clone_size: -
d_call: TRBD2
v_call: TRBV7-9
cdr3_nt: TGTGCCAGCAGCTCGAAGCGAACTAGCGAACCGCCCTACAATGAGCAGTTCTTC
cdr3_aa: CASSSKRTSEPPYNEQFF

j_call: TRBJ2-1
clone_size: -
d_call: -
v_call: TRBV18
cdr3_nt: TGTGCCAGCTCACCATGGTTACGGGACCAGGGGGGCTATGAGCAGTTCTTC
cdr3_aa: CASSPWLRDQGGYEQFF

j_call: TRBJ2-7
clone_size: few
d_call: TRBD2
v_call: TRBV7-6
cdr3_nt: TGTGCCAGCACCGCTGAGGGAGGGCCCTATCGTGAGCAGTACTTC
cdr3_aa: CASTAEGGPYREQYF

j_call: TRBJ1-5
clone_size: -
d_call: -
v_call: TRBV28
cdr3_nt: TGTGCCAGCAACGTGAGGGAGGATGGTCAGCCCCAGCATTTT
cdr3_aa: CASNVREDGQPQHF

j_call: TRBJ2-7
clone_size: -
d_call: TRBD2
v_call: TRBV7-9
cdr3_nt: TGTGCCAGCAGCTTTACTAGCGGGTCTACCCTCTACGAGCAGTACTTC
cdr3_aa: CASSFTSGSTLYEQYF

j_call: TRBJ2-3
clone_size: -
d_call: -
v_call: TRBV11-1
cdr3_nt: TGTGCCAGCAGCCTTAGGGGGGTAGAGATAGATACGCAGTATTTT
cdr3_aa: CASSLRGVEIDTQYF

j_call: TRBJ2-3
clone_size: once
d_call: TRBD2
v_call: TRBV11-2
cdr3_nt: TGTGCCAGCAGGGGACTAGCGGCTGATACGCAGTATTTT
cdr3_aa: CASRGLAADTQYF

j_call: TRBJ1-1
clone_size: -
d_call: TRBD1
v_call: TRBV6-1
cdr3_nt: TGTGCCAGTTTTAGAGTAGGGGGCGCCGTGGAAGCTTTCTTT
cdr3_aa: CASFRVGGAVEAFF

j_call: TRBJ2-7
clone_size: once
d_call: -
v_call: TRBV5-5
cdr3_nt: TGTGCCAGCAGCTCTAACGTATACCAAACCTACGAGCAGTACTTC
cdr3_aa: CASSSNVYQTYEQYF

j_call: TRBJ2-7
clone_size: -
d_call: -
v_call: TRBV15
cdr3_nt: TGTGCCACCAGCAGTGGCCGCTCCTACGAGCAGTACTTC
cdr3_aa: CATSSGRSYEQYF

j_call: TRBJ2-3
clone_size: many
d_call: -
v_call: TRBV27
cdr3_nt: TGTGCCAGCGGCCTTCTAGAAGATACGCAGTATTTT
cdr3_aa: CASGLLEDTQYF

j_call: TRBJ1-1
clone_size: -
d_call: -
v_call: TRBV29-1
cdr3_nt: TGCAGCGCCTTGGGCAGCGAGAGCCCTGAAGCTTTCTTT
cdr3_aa: CSALGSESPEAFF

j_call: TRBJ2-1
clone_size: -
d_call: -
v_call: TRBV12-5
cdr3_nt: TGTGCTAGTGGTGCTAGCTATGAGCAGTTCTTC
cdr3_aa: CASGASYEQFF

j_call: TRBJ2-1
clone_size: -
d_call: TRBD2
v_call: TRBV9
cdr3_nt: TGTGCCAGCAGCCGAGGGACTAGCGGGATCTACAATGAGCAGTTCTTC
cdr3_aa: CASSRGTSGIYNEQFF

j_call: TRBJ1-4
clone_size: -
d_call: -
v_call: TRBV6-1
cdr3_nt: TGTGCCAGCAGTGAAGGACGGTTACTGTTTTTT
cdr3_aa: CASSEGRLLFF